This T cell receptor (beta chain) was sequenced during a study of Tregs in tolerant kidney transplant recipients. Assay: immunoSEQ multiplex PCR; the TCRdb copy retains only in-frame clones and omits some. The sample lists about 20,000 clones; 82% were seen once. Thawed PBMCs were FACS-sorted into unstimulated CD4+CD25+CD127- regulatory T cells, CD4+CD25- non-regulatory cells, CD4 and CD8 cells. Thawed PBMCs were rested overnight at 37°C with 200 IU/ml IL-2 before regulatory T cell sorting. This clone was seen only a few times. The antigen is unknown. This CDR3 is 14 amino acids long. The germline V gene has CDR1 SGHNT and CDR2 YYREEE (reference sequence). V was clipped by 4 bases and J by 7 bases; unmatched bases: 6. Study observations and caveats: No direct test of biological reproducibility was done here.

The rearrangement uses TRBV5-4 and TRBJ2-1, with 9 nucleotides matching TRBD1. Specimen: Tregs from blood. The receptor was derived from a human donor in good health. CDR3 in amino acids: CASSVPGQGNEQFF. CDR3 sequence (DNA): TGTGCCAGCAGCGTACCGGGACAGGGAAATGAGCAGTTCTTC.